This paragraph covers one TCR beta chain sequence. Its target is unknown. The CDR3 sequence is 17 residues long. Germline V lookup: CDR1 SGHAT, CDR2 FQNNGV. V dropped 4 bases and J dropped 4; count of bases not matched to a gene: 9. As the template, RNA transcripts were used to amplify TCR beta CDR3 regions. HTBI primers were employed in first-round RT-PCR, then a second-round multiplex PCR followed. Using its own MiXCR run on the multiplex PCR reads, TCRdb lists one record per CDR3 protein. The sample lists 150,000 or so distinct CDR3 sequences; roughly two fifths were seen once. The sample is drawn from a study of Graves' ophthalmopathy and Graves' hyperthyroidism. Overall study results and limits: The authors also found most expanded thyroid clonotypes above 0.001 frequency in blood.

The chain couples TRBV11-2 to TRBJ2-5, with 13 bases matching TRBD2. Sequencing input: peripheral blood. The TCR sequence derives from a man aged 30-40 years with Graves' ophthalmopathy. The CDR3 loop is CASSSRTSGRSGETQYF. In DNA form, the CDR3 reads TGTGCCAGCAGCTCGCGGACTAGCGGGAGATCGGGAGAGACCCAGTACTTC.